Below, one T cell receptor (beta chain) is given with its context. The antigen remains unidentified. This sample is drawn from a study of OX40 agonist ivuxolimab in advanced cancers. Findings and caveats of the study: Blood T cells, both CD4+ and CD8+, expanded clonally by week 6 at 0.1 to 3.0 mg/kg. Expanded clones tended on average to be more numerous among CD8+ T cells than CD4+. Expansion of clones was among the lowest in partial responders at 0.1-3.0 mg/kg.

Blood sampling took place at baseline, cycle 4 day 1, and cycle 7 day 1. Only in-frame clones appear in the TCRdb table, and some are missing; sequencing was by immunoSEQ multiplex PCR. The data show about 67,000 clones, with 70% to 90% seen just once and around 2% held by the top ten. The CDR3 runs to 13 residues. Germline CDR1 and CDR2: SEHNR and FQNEAQ (reference sequence). With 4 bases removed from V and 0 bases from J, the gap between germline ends came to 6 bases. The material sequenced was CD4+ or CD8+ T cells sorted from blood, taken in a trial of the OX40 agonist ivuxolimab. This sequence originates from an adult with an advanced solid tumor such as melanoma, head and neck, liver or kidney cancer. J is TRBJ1-1 and V is TRBV7-9, with unresolved D. DNA for the CDR3: TGTGCCAGCAGCTCAGACATGAACACTGAAGCTTTCTTT. Amino acids: CASSSDMNTEAFF.